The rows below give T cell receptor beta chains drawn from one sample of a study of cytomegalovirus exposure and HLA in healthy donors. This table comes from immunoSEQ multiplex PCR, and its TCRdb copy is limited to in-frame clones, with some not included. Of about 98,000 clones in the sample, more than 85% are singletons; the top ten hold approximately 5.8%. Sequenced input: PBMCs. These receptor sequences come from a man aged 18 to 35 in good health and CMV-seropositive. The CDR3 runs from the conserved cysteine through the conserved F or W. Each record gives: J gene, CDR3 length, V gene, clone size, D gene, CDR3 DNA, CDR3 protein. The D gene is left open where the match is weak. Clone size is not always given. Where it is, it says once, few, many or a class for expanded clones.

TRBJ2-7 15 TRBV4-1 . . TGCGCCAGCAGCCAAGACACCGGGAGAGCCTACGAGCAGTACTTC CASSQDTGRAYEQYF
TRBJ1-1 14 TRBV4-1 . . TGCGCCAGCAGCCTAAAAGTCGGTGGCACTGAAGCTTTCTTT CASSLKVGGTEAFF
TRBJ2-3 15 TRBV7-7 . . TGTGCCAGCAGCTTTGGCAGACACGACACAGATACGCAGTATTTT CASSFGRHDTDTQYF
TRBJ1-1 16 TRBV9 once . TGTGCCAGCAGCGTAGGTGGGGGGGTGAATAGCTTGGAAGCTTTCTTT CASSVGGGVNSLEAFF
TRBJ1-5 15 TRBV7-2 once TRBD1 TGTGCCAGCAGCTACACCGGGACAGCCAATCAGCCCCAGCATTTT CASSYTGTANQPQHF
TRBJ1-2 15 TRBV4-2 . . TGTGCCAGCAGAGGTCCAGGGATCGAGTCGGATGGCTACACCTTC CASRGPGIESDGYTF
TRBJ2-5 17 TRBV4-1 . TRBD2 TGCGCCAGCAGCCAACCCGGGACTAGCGGGGGGATTGGTGGCCAGTACTTC CASSQPGTSGGIGGQYF
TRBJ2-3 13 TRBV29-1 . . TGCAGCGACTATGGGGGGTCCCCAGATACGCAGTATTTT CSDYGGSPDTQYF
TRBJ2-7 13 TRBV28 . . TGTGCCAGCAGGGGACTTATTACCTACGAGCAGTACTTC CASRGLITYEQYF
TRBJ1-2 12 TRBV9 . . TGTGCCAGCAGTCTCGGGCGGGGTGGCTACACCTTC CASSLGRGGYTF
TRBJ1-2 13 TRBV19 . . TGTGCCAGTAGTAACTCCCCTAACTATGGCTACACCTTC CASSNSPNYGYTF
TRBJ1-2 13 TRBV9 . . TGTGCCAGCAGTGTACAGTCGACTGAGGGCTACACCTTC CASSVQSTEGYTF
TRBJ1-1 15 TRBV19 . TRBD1 TGTGCCAGTAGTGGGACAGGGACTGGGAACACTGAAGCTTTCTTT CASSGTGTGNTEAFF
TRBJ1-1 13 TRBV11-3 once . TGTGCCAGCAGCTTAGACAGGAACACTGAAGCTTTCTTT CASSLDRNTEAFF
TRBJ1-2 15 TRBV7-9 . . TGTGCCAGCAGCTTAGCGGGGGGAACTAACTATGGCTACACCTTC CASSLAGGTNYGYTF
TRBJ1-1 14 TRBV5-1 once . TGCGCCAGCAGCTTCAGGGGATTGGCCACTGAAGCTTTCTTT CASSFRGLATEAFF
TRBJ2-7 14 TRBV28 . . TGTGCCAGCAGTTTACGGCAGGGCCCCTACGAGCAGTACTTC CASSLRQGPYEQYF
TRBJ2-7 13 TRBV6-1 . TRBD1 TGTGCCAGCACGCGGGCAGGGGGCTACGAGCAGTACTTC CASTRAGGYEQYF
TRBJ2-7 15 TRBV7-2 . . TGTGCCAGCAGCTTTTCTAGGCGAAGCTCCTACGAGCAGTACTTC CASSFSRRSSYEQYF
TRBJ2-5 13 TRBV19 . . TGTGCCAGTAGTCTCGACTCGATTGAGACCCAGTACTTC CASSLDSIETQYF
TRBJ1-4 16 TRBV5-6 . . TGTGCCAGCAGCTTGGGTTGGAAGGGGGCTAATGAAAAACTGTTTTTT CASSLGWKGANEKLFF
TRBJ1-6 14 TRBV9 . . TGTGCCAGCAGCGTCAGGGTTGGTAATTCACCCCTCCACTTT CASSVRVGNSPLHF
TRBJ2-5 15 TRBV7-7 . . TGTGCCAGCAGCTTAGTTGGGGGGACGCAAGAGACCCAGTACTTC CASSLVGGTQETQYF
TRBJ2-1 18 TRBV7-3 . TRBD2 TGTGCCAGCAGCCAAAGCGGGAGGGCCTCCGCGCCCTACAATGAGCAGTTCTTC CASSQSGRASAPYNEQFF
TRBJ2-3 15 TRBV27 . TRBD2 TGTGCCAGCAGTTTATCAGCGGGAGTCGCAGATACGCAGTATTTT CASSLSAGVADTQYF